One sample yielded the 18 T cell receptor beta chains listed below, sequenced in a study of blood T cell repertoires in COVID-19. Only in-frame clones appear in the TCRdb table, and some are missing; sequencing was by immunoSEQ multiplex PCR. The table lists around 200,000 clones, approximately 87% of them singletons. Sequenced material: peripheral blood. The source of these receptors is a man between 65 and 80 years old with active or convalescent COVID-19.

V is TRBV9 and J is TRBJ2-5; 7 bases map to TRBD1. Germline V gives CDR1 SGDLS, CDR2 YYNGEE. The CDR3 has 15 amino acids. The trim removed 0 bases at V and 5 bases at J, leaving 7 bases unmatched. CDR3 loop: CASSVDPKGQETQYF. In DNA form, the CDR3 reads TGTGCCAGCAGCGTAGACCCTAAGGGACAGGAGACCCAGTACTTC.

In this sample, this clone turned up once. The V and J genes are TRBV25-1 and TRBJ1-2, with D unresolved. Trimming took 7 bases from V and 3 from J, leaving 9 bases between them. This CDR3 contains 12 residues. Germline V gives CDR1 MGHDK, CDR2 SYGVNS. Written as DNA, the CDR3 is TGTGCCAGCAATACTTTAGACTATGGCTACACCTTC. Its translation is CASNTLDYGYTF.

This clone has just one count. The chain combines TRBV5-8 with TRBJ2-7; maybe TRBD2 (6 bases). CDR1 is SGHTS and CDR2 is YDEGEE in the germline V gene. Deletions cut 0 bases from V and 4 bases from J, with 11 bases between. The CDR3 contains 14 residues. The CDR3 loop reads CASSLGGDSYEQYF. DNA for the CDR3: TGTGCCAGCAGCTTGGGAGGGGACTCATACGAGCAGTACTTC.

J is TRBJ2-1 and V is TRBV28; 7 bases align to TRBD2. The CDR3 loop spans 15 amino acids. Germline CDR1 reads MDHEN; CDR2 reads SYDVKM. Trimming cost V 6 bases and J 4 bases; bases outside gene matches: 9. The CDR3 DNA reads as TGTGCCAGCAGGATTGGGAGGGGACGATACAATGAGCAGTTCTTC. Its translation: CASRIGRGRYNEQFF.

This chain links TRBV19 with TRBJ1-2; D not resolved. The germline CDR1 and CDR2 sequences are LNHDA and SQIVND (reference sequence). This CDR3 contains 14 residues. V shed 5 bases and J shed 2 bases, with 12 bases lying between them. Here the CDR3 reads CASSVQRLNYGYTF. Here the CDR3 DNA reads TGTGCCAGTAGTGTCCAGAGACTCAACTATGGCTACACCTTC.

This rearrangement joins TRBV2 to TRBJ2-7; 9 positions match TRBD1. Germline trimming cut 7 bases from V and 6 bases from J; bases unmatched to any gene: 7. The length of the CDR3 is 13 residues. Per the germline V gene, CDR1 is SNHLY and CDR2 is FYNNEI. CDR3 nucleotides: TGTGCCAGCAATGGACAGGGGCTCACCGAGCAGTACTTC. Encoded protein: CASNGQGLTEQYF.

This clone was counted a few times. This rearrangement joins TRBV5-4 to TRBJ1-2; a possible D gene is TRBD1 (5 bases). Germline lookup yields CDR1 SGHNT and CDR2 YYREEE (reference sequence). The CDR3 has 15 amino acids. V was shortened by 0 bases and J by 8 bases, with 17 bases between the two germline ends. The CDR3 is CASSLAGGRGQGYTF. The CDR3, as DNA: TGTGCCAGCAGCTTGGCCGGGGGAAGGGGCCAAGGCTACACCTTC.

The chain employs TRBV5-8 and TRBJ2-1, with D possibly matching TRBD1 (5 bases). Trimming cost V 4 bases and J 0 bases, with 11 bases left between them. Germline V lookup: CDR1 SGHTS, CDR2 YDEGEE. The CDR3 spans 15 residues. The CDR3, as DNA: TGTGCCAGCAGCCCCAGGGCCAGCTCCTACAATGAGCAGTTCTTC. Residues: CASSPRASSYNEQFF.

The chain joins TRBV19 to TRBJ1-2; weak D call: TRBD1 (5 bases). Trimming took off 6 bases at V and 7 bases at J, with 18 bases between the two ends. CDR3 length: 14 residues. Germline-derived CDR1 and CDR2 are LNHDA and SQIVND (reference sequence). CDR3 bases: TGTGCCAGTAGCCACCGGGGGTACAAATCTGGCTACACCTTC. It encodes CASSHRGYKSGYTF. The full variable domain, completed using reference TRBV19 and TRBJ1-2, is DGGITQSPKYLFRKEGQNVTLSCEQNLNHDAMYWYRQDPGQGLRLIYYSQIVNDFQKGDIAEGYSVSREKKESFPLTVTSAQKNPTAFYLCASSHRGYKSGYTFGSGTRLTVV.

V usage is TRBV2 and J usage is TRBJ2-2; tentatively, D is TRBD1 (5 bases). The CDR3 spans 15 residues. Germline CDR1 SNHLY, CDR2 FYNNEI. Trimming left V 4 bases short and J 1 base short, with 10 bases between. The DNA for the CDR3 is TGTGCCAGCAGTGTCCGACAGCTGAACACCGGGGAGCTGTTTTTT. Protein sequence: CASSVRQLNTGELFF.

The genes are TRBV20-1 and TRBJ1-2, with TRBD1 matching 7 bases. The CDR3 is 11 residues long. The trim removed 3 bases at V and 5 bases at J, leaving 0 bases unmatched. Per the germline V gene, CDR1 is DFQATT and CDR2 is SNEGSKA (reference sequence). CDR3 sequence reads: CSARTGYGYTF. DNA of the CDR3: TGCAGTGCTAGGACAGGGTATGGCTACACCTTC.

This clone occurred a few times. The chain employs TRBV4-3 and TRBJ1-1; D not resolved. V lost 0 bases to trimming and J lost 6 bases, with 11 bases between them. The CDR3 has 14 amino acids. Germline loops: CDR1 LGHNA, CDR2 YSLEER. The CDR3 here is CASSQDLMPAEAFF. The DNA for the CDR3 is TGCGCCAGCAGCCAAGATCTGATGCCAGCTGAAGCTTTCTTT.

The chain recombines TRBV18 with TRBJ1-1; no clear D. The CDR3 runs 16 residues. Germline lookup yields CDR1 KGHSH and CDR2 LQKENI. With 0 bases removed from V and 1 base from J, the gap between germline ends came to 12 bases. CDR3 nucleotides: TGTGCCAGCTCACCACCGTACGCCAGTGGGAACACTGAAGCTTTCTTT. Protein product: CASSPPYASGNTEAFF.

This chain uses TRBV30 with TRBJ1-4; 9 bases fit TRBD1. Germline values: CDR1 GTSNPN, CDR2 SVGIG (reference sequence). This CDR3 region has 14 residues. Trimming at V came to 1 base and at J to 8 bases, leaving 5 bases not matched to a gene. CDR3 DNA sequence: TGTGCCTGGAGTGCCGGGACAGGGAGCGAAAAACTGTTTTTT. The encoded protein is CAWSAGTGSEKLFF.

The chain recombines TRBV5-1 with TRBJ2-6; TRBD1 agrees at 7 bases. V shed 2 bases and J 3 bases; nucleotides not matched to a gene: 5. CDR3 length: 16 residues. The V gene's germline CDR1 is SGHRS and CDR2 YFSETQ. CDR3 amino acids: CASSFIGGGGANVLTF. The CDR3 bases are TGCGCCAGCAGCTTTATAGGGGGCGGTGGGGCCAACGTCCTGACTTTC.

CDR3 DNA: TGTGCCAGCAGTTTATGGTCGGGGGGCGTGGCAGATACGCAGTATTTT. This encodes CASSLWSGGVADTQYF. The rearrangement links TRBV28 to TRBJ2-3; maybe TRBD2 (7 bases). CDR1 is MDHEN and CDR2 is SYDVKM in the germline V gene. The length of the CDR3 is 16 residues. Deletions cut 0 bases from V and 4 bases from J, with 14 bases between.

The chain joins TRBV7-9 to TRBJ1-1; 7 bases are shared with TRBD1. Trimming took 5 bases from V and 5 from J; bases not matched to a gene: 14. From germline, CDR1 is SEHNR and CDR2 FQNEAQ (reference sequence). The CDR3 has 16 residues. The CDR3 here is CASSRSGQVMGTEAFF. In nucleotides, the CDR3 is TGTGCCAGCAGCCGGAGTGGACAGGTAATGGGGACTGAAGCTTTCTTT.

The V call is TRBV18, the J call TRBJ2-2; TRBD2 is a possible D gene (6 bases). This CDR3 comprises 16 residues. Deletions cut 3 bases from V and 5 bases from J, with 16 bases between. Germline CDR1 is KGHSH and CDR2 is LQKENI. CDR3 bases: TGTGCCAGCTCACCTTCGGCGGGGCGCGGAACCGGGGAGCTGTTTTTT. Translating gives CASSPSAGRGTGELFF.